The 9 T cell receptor beta chains in this list originate from one sample, sequenced in a study of cytomegalovirus exposure and HLA in healthy donors. This PCR relied on a set of 60 Vbeta primers and 13 Jbeta primers. The repertoire was sequenced with immunoSEQ multiplex PCR; TCRdb's copy has only in-frame clones and lacks some. In the table there are 150,000 to 180,000 clones, 65% to 85% of which are singletons. Specimen: PBMCs. These receptors were obtained from a woman aged 40 to 55 in good health and CMV-seropositive.

The chain employs TRBV9 and TRBJ2-1, with 11 nucleotides matching TRBD2. Germline CDR1 reads SGDLS; CDR2 reads YYNGEE. The CDR3 is 16 residues long. Unmatched junction bases numbered 7, after V lost 3 bases and J lost 5 bases. DNA of the CDR3: TGTGCCAGCAGCGCGGGTAGCGGGAGGGCCGACAATGAGCAGTTCTTC. Protein product: CASSAGSGRADNEQFF.

V usage is TRBV27 and J usage is TRBJ2-1; 11 nucleotides match TRBD2. Germline CDR1 MNHEY, CDR2 SMNVEV (reference sequence). The CDR3 loop spans 15 amino acids. V gave up 3 bases and J gave up 8 bases; unmatched junction bases: 6. CDR3 bases: TGTGCCAGCAGTTTCACTAGCGGGAGAAGCTATGAGCAGTTCTTC. It specifies CASSFTSGRSYEQFF.

V usage is TRBV28 and J usage is TRBJ1-3; possibly TRBD1 for D (5 bases). The CDR3 has 12 residues. Germline values: CDR1 MDHEN, CDR2 SYDVKM. Trimming cost V 6 bases and J 2 bases, with 5 bases left between them. The CDR3 DNA is TGTGCCAGCAGGACAGCTGGAAACACCATATATTTT. It codes for CASRTAGNTIYF. Filled out from reference TRBV28 and TRBJ1-3, the complete variable domain reads DVKVTQSSRYLVKRTGEKVFLECVQDMDHENMFWYRQDPGLGLRLIYFSYDVKMKEKGDIPEGYSVSREKKERFSLILESASTNQTSMYLCASRTAGNTIYFGEGSWLTVV.

The genes are TRBV11-2 and TRBJ2-3, with TRBD2 as a possible D gene (5 bases). Germline-derived CDR1 and CDR2 are SGHAT and FQNNGV. V lost 0 bases and J lost 0, with 7 bases in between. CDR3 length: 15 residues. The CDR3 reads CASSLEGGSTDTQYF. The CDR3 coding sequence is TGTGCCAGCAGCTTAGAGGGCGGGAGCACAGATACGCAGTATTTT. The whole variable domain, filled in from reference TRBV11-2 and TRBJ2-3, reads EAGVAQSPRYKIIEKRQSVAFWCNPISGHATLYWYQQILGQGPKLLIQFQNNGVVDDSQLPKDRFSAERLKGVDSTLKIQPAKLEDSAVYLCASSLEGGSTDTQYFGPGTRLTVL.

The chain combines TRBV5-1 with TRBJ1-2; TRBD1 matches 8 bases. This CDR3 comprises 15 residues. After removal of 2 bases from V and 6 bases from J, the junction contained 9 bases not matched to a gene. CDR1 is SGHRS, CDR2 YFSETQ, per germline. This chain's CDR3 is CASSLLLQGGNGYTF. DNA for the CDR3: TGCGCCAGCAGCTTACTTCTACAGGGGGGAAATGGCTACACCTTC.

The V gene is TRBV7-6, the J gene TRBJ2-1; TRBD2 might be the D (6 bases). Per germline, CDR1 SGHVS and CDR2 FNYEAQ. Trimming took 1 base from V and 8 from J, leaving 15 bases between them. This CDR3 spans 15 amino acids. For the CDR3, the DNA is TGTGCCAGCAGCTTAGTCGCGGGGCTAAGCGATGAGCAGTTCTTC. Translation: CASSLVAGLSDEQFF.

The V call is TRBV6-4, the J call TRBJ2-3; D gene unclear. This CDR3 comprises 14 residues. Per the germline V gene, CDR1 is MRHNA and CDR2 is SNTAGT. The V end was cut by 3 bases, the J end by 4 bases, with 11 bases between. The CDR3: CASSEGRSADTQYF. The CDR3 DNA reads as TGTGCCAGCAGTGAGGGCCGGTCGGCAGATACGCAGTATTTT.

The gene calls are TRBV11-3 and TRBJ1-2, with D perhaps TRBD1 (5 bases). The CDR3 has 14 amino acids. Germline assignment: CDR1 SGHNT and CDR2 YENEEA. The V end lost 0 bases, the J end lost 2 bases, and 7 bases lay between the germline ends. The CDR3 region is CASSLDPGNYGYTF. The CDR3, as DNA: TGTGCCAGCAGCTTAGACCCAGGGAACTATGGCTACACCTTC.

This chain links TRBV18 with TRBJ2-7; TRBD2 matches at 12 bases. CDR3 size: 15 residues. The J segment lost 4 bases and the V segment lost 2 bases, leaving 3 bases of the junction unmatched. Germline V CDR1 and CDR2: KGHSH, LQKENI. CDR3 region: CASSPNLAGGYEQYF. The CDR3 nucleotides are TGTGCCAGCTCACCAAATCTAGCGGGAGGGTACGAGCAGTACTTC.